The 2 T cell receptor beta chains listed next were all sequenced from one sample in a study of cytomegalovirus exposure and HLA in healthy donors. The data were produced by immunoSEQ multiplex PCR, yet TCRdb's version contains in-frame clones alone and is incomplete. The sample shows around 150,000 clones, approximately 86% of them seen only once. Input material: PBMCs. The receptors come from a woman under 30 in good health and CMV-seronegative.

The V and J genes are TRBV19 and TRBJ2-3; 8 positions agree with TRBD2. The germline V gene has CDR1 LNHDA and CDR2 SQIVND (reference sequence). This CDR3 spans 16 amino acids. The V segment lost 5 bases and the J segment 4 bases; nucleotides outside the gene matches: 11. The CDR3 protein is CASSRGVAGSSDTQYF. The CDR3 DNA is TGTGCCAGTAGTCGGGGTGTAGCGGGGAGCTCAGATACGCAGTATTTT.

The chain uses TRBV4-3 and TRBJ2-3; 13 bases are a match to TRBD2. The CDR3 has 17 residues. V trimming: 1 base; J trimming: 4 bases; junction bases outside the gene matches: 5. Germline assignment: CDR1 LGHNA and CDR2 YSLEER. The CDR3 DNA is TGCGCCAGCAGCCAAGGCGTACTAGCGGGAGGGCCAGATACGCAGTATTTT. Protein sequence: CASSQGVLAGGPDTQYF.